Included here is one T cell receptor beta chain sequence, with context. These data come from a study of shared clonotypes between healthy human individuals. Study in general: Three plates were used per donor for CD4 naive, three for CD4 memory, two for CD8 naive and one for CD8 memory.

Donors were healthy HIV-negative adults without recent acute infections or vaccinations. Unmatched junction bases numbered 16, after V lost 3 bases and J lost 8 bases. The CDR3 extends over 17 amino acids. Per germline, CDR1 SGHTA and CDR2 FQGNSA. Genomic DNA from each subset was divided evenly over several immunoSEQ plates. Sequenced by immunoSEQ multiplex PCR; TCRdb stores in-frame clones only, minus some. Of about 2.4 million clones listed, under 95% are singletons. The sequence derives from a man younger than 35 in good health. Some clones in this sample may be carry-over from other donors' samples. The chain couples TRBV7-2 to TRBJ2-1, with 7 bases identical to TRBD2. Material: naive CD4+ T cells from PBMCs. Subset described: CD45RA+ positively selected. The CDR3 DNA reads as TGTGCCAGCAGCTTCCTGCGGCGGACTAGGCTTTTCGATGAGCAGTTCTTC. It specifies CASSFLRRTRLFDEQFF.